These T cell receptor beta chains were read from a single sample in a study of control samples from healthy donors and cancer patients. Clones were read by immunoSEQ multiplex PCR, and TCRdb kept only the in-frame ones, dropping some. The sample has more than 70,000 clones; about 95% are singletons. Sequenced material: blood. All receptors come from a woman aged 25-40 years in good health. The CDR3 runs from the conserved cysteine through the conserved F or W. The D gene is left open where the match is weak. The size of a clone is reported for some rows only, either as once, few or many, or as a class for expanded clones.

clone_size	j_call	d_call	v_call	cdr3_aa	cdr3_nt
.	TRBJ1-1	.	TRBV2	CASSEGANTEAFF	TGTGCCAGCAGTGAAGGGGCGAACACTGAAGCTTTCTTT
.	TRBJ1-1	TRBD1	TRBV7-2	CASSLPGRDRGAFF	TGTGCCAGCAGCTTACCCGGGAGGGACAGGGGGGCTTTCTTT
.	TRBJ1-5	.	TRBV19	CASSRTGIPYSNQPQHF	TGTGCCAGTAGTAGAACAGGGATCCCCTATAGCAATCAGCCCCAGCATTTT
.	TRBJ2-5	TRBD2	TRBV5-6	CASSLVVGGGTKQETQYF	TGTGCCAGCAGCTTGGTTGTTGGCGGGGGGACTAAACAAGAGACCCAGTACTTC
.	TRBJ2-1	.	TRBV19	CASSILSWEQDNEQFF	TGTGCCAGTAGTATATTGAGCTGGGAACAGGACAATGAGCAGTTCTTC
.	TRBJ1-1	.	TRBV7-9	CASSLEGDTEAFF	TGTGCCAGCAGCTTAGAGGGGGACACTGAAGCTTTCTTT
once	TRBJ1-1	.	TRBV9	CASSAAVQGAEAFF	TGTGCCAGCAGCGCGGCAGTACAGGGCGCTGAAGCTTTCTTT
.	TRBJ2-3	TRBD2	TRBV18	CASSPLSSGGGTDTQYF	TGTGCCAGCTCACCCCTGTCCAGCGGGGGTGGCACAGATACGCAGTATTTT
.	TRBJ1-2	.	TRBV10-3	CAITTSTGDYGYTF	TGTGCCATCACTACCTCGACTGGGGACTATGGCTACACCTTC
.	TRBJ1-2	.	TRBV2	CAAVTEGGYTF	TGTGCCGCAGTAACCGAGGGAGGCTACACCTTC
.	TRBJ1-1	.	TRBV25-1	CASSALSMNTEAFF	TGTGCCAGCAGTGCCCTATCAATGAACACTGAAGCTTTCTTT
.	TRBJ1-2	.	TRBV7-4	CASSSKQRDYGYTF	TGTGCCAGCAGCTCAAAACAGCGGGACTATGGCTACACCTTC
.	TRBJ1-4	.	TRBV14	CASSQVRDNEKLFF	TGTGCCAGCAGCCAAGTCCGCGATAATGAAAAACTGTTTTTT
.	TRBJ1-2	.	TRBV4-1	CASSPLGDYGYTF	TGCGCCAGCAGCCCCCTGGGGGACTATGGCTACACCTTC
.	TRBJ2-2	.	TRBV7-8	CASSSGAANTGELFF	TGTGCCAGCAGCTCCGGGGCCGCGAACACCGGGGAGCTGTTTTTT
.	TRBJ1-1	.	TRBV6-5	CASRTYGSTEAFF	TGTGCCAGCAGAACCTACGGCTCTACTGAAGCTTTCTTT
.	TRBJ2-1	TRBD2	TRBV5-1	CASSLLAGSYNEQFF	TGCGCCAGCAGCTTGCTAGCGGGGTCTTACAATGAGCAGTTCTTC
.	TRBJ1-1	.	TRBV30	CAWSPKNTEAFF	TGTGCCTGGTCTCCAAAGAACACTGAAGCTTTCTTT
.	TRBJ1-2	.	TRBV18	CASSPPSTYSYGYTF	TGTGCCAGCTCACCACCGAGTACGTACAGCTATGGCTACACCTTC
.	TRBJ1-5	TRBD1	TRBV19	CASSTGQGRQPQHF	TGTGCCAGTAGTACCGGACAGGGTCGGCAGCCCCAGCATTTT
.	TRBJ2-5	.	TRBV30	CAWSREGGTQYF	TGTGCCTGGAGTAGGGAAGGGGGGACCCAGTACTTC
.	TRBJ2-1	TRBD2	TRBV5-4	CASSRGTSGGVNEQFF	TGTGCCAGCAGCCGGGGGACTAGCGGGGGGGTCAATGAGCAGTTCTTC
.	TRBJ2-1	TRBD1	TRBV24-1	CATSGPPDREHFYEQFF	TGTGCCACCAGTGGTCCCCCCGACAGGGAACATTTTTATGAGCAGTTCTTC
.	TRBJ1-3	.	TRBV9	CASSVAISKYSGNTIYF	TGTGCCAGCAGCGTAGCGATTTCAAAATACTCTGGAAACACCATATATTTT
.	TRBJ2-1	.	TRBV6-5	CASRLSHNEQFF	TGTGCCAGCCGACTATCGCACAATGAGCAGTTCTTC
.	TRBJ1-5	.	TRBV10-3	CATSGSGPDQPQHF	TGTGCCACCAGCGGATCAGGGCCCGATCAGCCCCAGCATTTT
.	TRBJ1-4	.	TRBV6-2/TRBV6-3	CASSPWRGFESNEKLFF	TGTGCCAGCAGCCCTTGGAGGGGTTTTGAGTCTAATGAAAAACTGTTTTTT
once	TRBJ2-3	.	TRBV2	CASSHARGDTQYF	TGTGCCAGCAGTCATGCCCGGGGAGATACGCAGTATTTT
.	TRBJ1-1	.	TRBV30	CAWSYSMNTEAFF	TGTGCCTGGTCTTATAGCATGAACACTGAAGCTTTCTTT
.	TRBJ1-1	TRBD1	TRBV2	CASSPYGQARTEAFF	TGTGCCAGCAGTCCATACGGACAGGCGAGGACTGAAGCTTTCTTT
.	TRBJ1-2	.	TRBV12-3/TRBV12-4	CASSLYGDYGYTF	TGTGCCAGCAGTTTATACGGGGACTATGGCTACACCTTC
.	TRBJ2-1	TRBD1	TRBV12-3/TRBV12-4	CATGDSYNEQFF	TGTGCCACCGGGGACAGCTACAATGAGCAGTTCTTC
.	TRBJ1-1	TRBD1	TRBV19	CASTPDRDRGRTEAFF	TGTGCCAGTACCCCAGATCGGGACAGGGGGCGAACTGAAGCTTTCTTT
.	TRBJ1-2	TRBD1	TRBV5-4	CASGGQTTGDYGYTF	TGTGCCAGCGGGGGACAGACGACAGGGGACTATGGCTACACCTTC
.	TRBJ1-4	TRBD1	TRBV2	CASSVGTANEKLFF	TGTGCCAGCAGTGTCGGGACAGCTAATGAAAAACTGTTTTTT
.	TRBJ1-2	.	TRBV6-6	CASSPDNGYTF	TGTGCCAGCAGCCCAGATAATGGCTACACCTTC
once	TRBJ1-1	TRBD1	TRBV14	CASSRDRGIEAFF	TGTGCCAGCAGCCGGGACAGGGGTATTGAAGCTTTCTTT
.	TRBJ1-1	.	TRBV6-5	CASGGNYNTEAFF	TGTGCCAGCGGGGGGAACTATAACACTGAAGCTTTCTTT
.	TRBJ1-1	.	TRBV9	CASSRITGGNTEAFF	TGTGCCAGCAGCCGTATAACCGGGGGTAACACTGAAGCTTTCTTT
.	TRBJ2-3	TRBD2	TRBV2	CASSGNSGGFDTQYF	TGTGCCAGCAGTGGTAATAGCGGGGGGTTTGATACGCAGTATTTT
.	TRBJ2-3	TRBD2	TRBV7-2	CASSLGLAGVTDTQYF	TGTGCCAGCAGCTTAGGACTGGCGGGGGTAACAGATACGCAGTATTTT